This T cell receptor beta chain was profiled in a study of beta chain features in type 1 diabetes. The CDR3 covers 15 residues. The V and J ends lost 5 bases and 3 bases, in that order; junction bases with no gene match: 6. CDR1 is SGHTA and CDR2 is FQGNSA in the germline V gene. Expressed TCRB transcripts were sequenced because the isolated RNA had all been reverse transcribed beforehand. Method: immunoSEQ multiplex PCR; TCRdb's copy keeps in-frame clones and lacks some. The sample contains fewer than 200,000 clones, about 8.1% of which appear only once. A heparinised blood draw that averaged roughly 120 mL was obtained once from each donor. General observations from the study: There were fewer insertions and more deletions at the VDJ junctions of type 1 diabetes patients.

A note on this clone: The antigen is unknown.

The clonotype comes from a man between 18 and 29 years old in good health. The sample was central memory CD4+ T cells from blood. The genes are TRBV7-2 and TRBJ1-5; TRBD1 matches at 8 bases. The CDR3: CASSPDRGNNQPQHF. The CDR3 nucleotides read TGTGCCAGCAGCCCCGACAGGGGAAACAATCAGCCCCAGCATTTT.